The 22 T cell receptor beta chains reported below all come from one sample, sequenced in a study of blood T cell repertoires in COVID-19. Profiled with immunoSEQ multiplex PCR; TCRdb holds only in-frame clones, not every one. The table has 150,000 to 200,000 clones, over 75% seen once. Sample: PBMCs or T cells enriched from blood (not recorded which). These receptors were collected from a woman between 50 and 59 years old who had recovered from COVID-19.

This chain joins TRBV2 and TRBJ2-1, with 12 bases lining up with TRBD1. V gave up 6 bases and J gave up 8 bases; unmatched junction bases: 8. Per germline, CDR1 SNHLY and CDR2 FYNNEI. This CDR3 contains 15 residues. The CDR3 here is CASRVPGQGADEQFF. CDR3 DNA sequence: TGTGCCAGCAGAGTACCGGGACAGGGGGCGGATGAGCAGTTCTTC.

This chain joins TRBV19 and TRBJ1-6; perhaps TRBD1 as D (6 bases). This CDR3 is 16 amino acids long. Germline CDR1 is LNHDA and CDR2 is SQIVND (reference sequence). Trimming stripped 4 bases from V and 1 base from J, with 11 bases between. Here the CDR3 reads CASSTTGNSYNSPLHF. In nucleotides, the CDR3 is TGTGCCAGTAGTACTACAGGGAATTCCTATAATTCACCCCTCCACTTT.

The sample holds one count of this clone. This chain joins TRBV5-4 and TRBJ2-2; TRBD1 might be the D (5 bases). V lost 4 bases and J 2 bases, leaving 12 bases between the germline ends. This CDR3 region has 15 residues. Germline V lookup: CDR1 SGHNT, CDR2 YYREEE (reference sequence). In nucleotides, the CDR3 is TGTGCCAGCAGCCTCTTAACAGGCAACACCGGGGAGCTGTTTTTT. It encodes CASSLLTGNTGELFF. The full variable domain, in which reference TRBV5-4 and TRBJ2-2 provide the parts outside the CDR3, is ETGVTQSPTHLIKTRGQQVTLRCSSQSGHNTVSWYQQALGQGPQFIFQYYREEENGRGNFPPRFSGLQFPNYSSELNVNALELDDSALYLCASSLLTGNTGELFFGEGSRLTVL.

The chain has TRBV12-5 and TRBJ2-3; D unresolved. This CDR3 contains 13 residues. CDR1 and CDR2 from the germline V gene are LGHNT and FRNRAP. The germline V and J ends were trimmed by 1 base and 5 bases, with 7 bases remaining between them. This CDR3 is CASGLDRVDTQYF. CDR3 in DNA: TGTGCTAGTGGTTTGGACCGGGTAGATACGCAGTATTTT.

This clone was detected once. The chain employs TRBV5-1 and TRBJ2-1; D might be TRBD2 (5 bases). CDR3 length equals 15 residues. CDR1 SGHRS and CDR2 YFSETQ come from the germline V gene. V was cut by 0 bases and J by 10 bases, with 17 bases left in between. The CDR3 coding sequence is TGCGCCAGCAGCTTGGGAAACACCGGGAAGAACGAGCAGTTCTTC. It specifies CASSLGNTGKNEQFF.

The CDR3 is CASSLEQGEINTEAFF. The CDR3 nucleotides are TGCGCCAGCAGCTTGGAGCAGGGGGAAATTAACACTGAAGCTTTCTTT. The chain combines TRBV5-1 with TRBJ1-1, with TRBD1 identical over 7 bases. The CDR3 contains 16 residues. The junction had 7 bases not matched to a gene; V was cut back by 0 bases and J by 2 bases. The germline gives CDR1 SGHRS, CDR2 YFSETQ.

This chain connects TRBV11-3 to TRBJ2-7; D unclear. Between the trimmed V and J ends, which lost 1 base and 1 base, there was a span of 5 bases. CDR1 is SGHNT and CDR2 is YENEEA in the germline V gene. CDR3 length: 13 amino acids. The CDR3 nucleotides are TGTGCCAGCAGCTTAGCCCTATCCTACGAGCAGTACTTC. It specifies CASSLALSYEQYF.

This chain joins TRBV5-1 and TRBJ1-2; TRBD1 aligns across 7 bases. Germline CDR1 SGHRS, CDR2 YFSETQ. CDR3 length: 14 amino acids. The J segment lost 8 bases and the V segment lost 4 bases, leaving 11 bases of the junction unmatched. Here the CDR3 reads CASSPGGGIDGYTF. The CDR3 nucleotides read TGCGCCAGCAGCCCCGGAGGGGGCATCGACGGCTACACCTTC. Drawing the rest from reference TRBV5-1 and TRBJ1-2, the complete variable domain is KAGVTQTPRYLIKTRGQQVTLSCSPISGHRSVSWYQQTPGQGLQFLFEYFSETQRNKGNFPGRFSGRQFSNSRSEMNVSTLELGDSALYLCASSPGGGIDGYTFGSGTRLTVV.

The chain uses TRBV18 and TRBJ2-7, with 7 bases aligning to TRBD1. The junction had 2 bases not matched to a gene; V was cut back by 0 bases and J by 3 bases. The CDR3 runs 14 residues. CDR1 and CDR2 from the germline V gene are KGHSH and LQKENI. The CDR3 nucleotides read TGTGCCAGCTCACCACCACCAGGGGGCTACGAGCAGTACTTC. Its translation is CASSPPPGGYEQYF.

This clone was observed a few times. The rearrangement links TRBV12-3 or TRBV12-4 to TRBJ1-5; D perhaps matches TRBD1 (5 bases). This CDR3 has 13 residues. The V gene lost 6 bases and the J gene lost 3 bases, with 9 bases spanning the gap. The CDR3 here is CASRDSSNQPQHF. DNA of the CDR3: TGTGCCAGCAGAGACAGCTCCAATCAGCCCCAGCATTTT.

This sequence joins TRBV3-1 (or the pseudogene TRBV3-2) and TRBJ1-4; TRBD1 matches at 11 bases. CDR3 size: 13 residues. Germline V gene data show CDR1 as LGHDT and CDR2 as YNNKEL (reference sequence). V was clipped by 4 bases and J by 10 bases; unmatched bases: 2. CDR3 coding DNA: TGTGCCAGCAGCCGGGGACAGGGGGGAAAACTGTTTTTT. Translation gives CASSRGQGGKLFF.

This chain links TRBV6-6 with TRBJ2-1, with 8 bases lining up with TRBD2. CDR3 length: 14 residues. Germline CDR1 is MNHNY and CDR2 is SVGAGI (reference sequence). Trimming removed 9 bases from V and 0 bases from J; junction bases left unmatched: 4. CDR3 in DNA: TGTGCCAGTACAAGCGGGGGCTCCTACAATGAGCAGTTCTTC. This gives the protein CASTSGGSYNEQFF.

The chain couples TRBV11-2 to TRBJ1-6; D might be TRBD1 (5 bases). CDR1 and CDR2 (germline): SGHAT, FQNNGV. The V end was cut by 0 bases, the J end by 8 bases, with 20 bases between. This CDR3 is 18 amino acids long. CDR3: CASSLDPGVGSPDSPLHF. The DNA for the CDR3 is TGTGCCAGCAGCTTAGACCCGGGGGTGGGAAGCCCGGATTCACCCCTCCACTTT.

V usage is TRBV2 and J usage is TRBJ1-2, with a weak D call TRBD1 (6 bases). The V gene's germline CDR1 is SNHLY and CDR2 FYNNEI. The CDR3 consists of 12 residues. V gave up 6 bases and J gave up 8 bases, with 13 bases separating them. CDR3: CASRTGPRGYTF. As DNA, the CDR3 is TGTGCCAGCAGGACAGGCCCTCGCGGCTACACCTTC.

The chain couples TRBV7-6 to TRBJ1-1; TRBD1 aligns across 7 bases. The CDR3 loop spans 18 amino acids. With 0 bases clipped from V and 0 bases from J, the junction kept 10 bases outside the gene matches. Germline CDR1 is SGHVS and CDR2 is FNYEAQ. CDR3 amino acids: CASSLARDSPFMNTEAFF. For the CDR3, the DNA is TGTGCCAGCAGCTTAGCACGGGACAGCCCCTTCATGAACACTGAAGCTTTCTTT.

This clone was seen once. The chain joins TRBV21-1 to TRBJ2-4; the table names TRBD2, a call not compared with the DNA. TRBV21-1 is termed a pseudogene. This CDR3 is 14 amino acids long. This chain's CDR3 is CASGRGVAKNIQYF. The CDR3, as DNA: TGTGCCAGCGGTCGGGGGGTAGCCAAAAACATTCAGTACTTC.

The CDR3 here is CASSFSGGNTGELFF. DNA for the CDR3: TGTGCCAGCAGCTTTAGCGGGGGCAACACCGGGGAGCTGTTTTTT. The chain couples TRBV7-3 to TRBJ2-2; 9 nucleotides agree with TRBD2. CDR3 length: 15 residues. J gave up 2 bases and V 3 bases, and 1 base lay outside the gene matches. Germline assignment: CDR1 SGHTA and CDR2 FQGTGA.

CDR3 DNA: TGTGCCAGCAGCAACCAGACAGGGGCGGGTGGCTACACCTTC. Translation gives CASSNQTGAGGYTF. The genes are TRBV21-1 and TRBJ1-2; TRBD1, the table's D call, lacks a check against the DNA. TRBV21-1 is tagged as a pseudogene. The CDR3 consists of 14 residues.

This chain joins TRBV6-6 and TRBJ2-3; 7 bases match TRBD2. V lost 8 bases, J lost 2 bases, and 10 bases stayed unmatched. In germline, CDR1 is MNHNY, CDR2 SVGAGI (reference sequence). This CDR3 has 15 amino acids. Written as DNA, the CDR3 is TGTGCCAGCCGACGGTCCGGGGGGACCACAGATACGCAGTATTTT. Protein sequence: CASRRSGGTTDTQYF.

CDR3 nucleotides: TGTGCCAGCAGCCTGCGAGTCCCGGGACAGGGGGCAAGCAGGCTTGACACTGAAGCTTTCTTT. This gives the protein CASSLRVPGQGASRLDTEAFF. The rearrangement joins TRBV7-8 to TRBJ1-1, with 12 bases lining up with TRBD1. CDR3 size: 21 residues. With 5 bases clipped from V and 3 bases from J, the junction kept 22 bases outside the gene matches. CDR1 is SGHVS, CDR2 FQNEAQ, per germline.

V gene TRBV15 combines with J gene TRBJ2-4; 8 bases agree with TRBD1. The germline V gene has CDR1 LNHNV and CDR2 YYDKDF (reference sequence). The junction had 6 bases not matched to a gene; V was cut back by 5 bases and J by 6 bases. The CDR3 loop spans 14 amino acids. DNA of the CDR3: TGTGCCACCAGCGAGGGGGACAGGCGAAACATTCAGTACTTC. This codes for CATSEGDRRNIQYF.

This rearrangement joins TRBV4-3 to TRBJ1-2, with 10 bases identical to TRBD1. V lost 3 bases, J lost 8 bases, and 9 bases stayed unmatched. From germline, CDR1 is LGHNA and CDR2 YSLEER. There are 15 residues in the CDR3. The CDR3 bases are TGCGCCAGCAGCCAGATAGGGACAGGGGAAAGAGGCTACACCTTC. It encodes CASSQIGTGERGYTF.